A selection of T cell receptor beta chains follows, all from one sample in a study of beta chain features in type 1 diabetes. TCRdb keeps only in-frame clones here, not all; method: immunoSEQ multiplex PCR. The table lists some 250,000 clones, 25% to 30% of them singletons. Sequenced sample: central memory CD4+ T cells from blood. The receptor set was obtained from a man aged 25-40 years in good health. Each CDR3 is given with its conserved first and last residue. The D gene is left open where the match is weak. Clone size is given for some rows only: seen once, a few or many times, or a class if the clone is expanded.

>TRBJ2-1|TRBV6-6|TRBD1|-
TGTGCCAGCAGTTACGACAGGGTTCAAAATGAGCAGTTCTTC
CASSYDRVQNEQFF
>TRBJ2-5|TRBV5-1|-|-
TGCGCCAGCAGCGTCCAGACAGGCGAAGAGACCCAGTACTTC
CASSVQTGEETQYF
>TRBJ2-3|TRBV30|-|few
TGTGCCTGGAGTTTCCAGACAGATACGCAGTATTTT
CAWSFQTDTQYF
>TRBJ2-7|TRBV7-2|-|-
TGTGCCAGCAGCTTAGTCCTGACGGCCAGCTCCTACGAGCAGTACTTC
CASSLVLTASSYEQYF
>TRBJ2-3|TRBV15|-|few
TGTGCCACCAGCAGGGGGGCCCTAAGCGGCACAGATACGCAGTATTTT
CATSRGALSGTDTQYF
>TRBJ2-2|TRBV6-6|-|-
TGTGCCAGCAGTTCCAACAGGAACACCGGGGAGCTGTTTTTT
CASSSNRNTGELFF
>TRBJ2-5|TRBV9|-|-
TGTGCCAGCAGCGTGGGCCAGCAAGGATCAGCCCAGTACTTC
CASSVGQQGSAQYF
>TRBJ2-1|TRBV7-2|-|few
TGTGCCAGCAGCCAAGTCAGAGGGAATGAGCAGTTCTTC
CASSQVRGNEQFF
>TRBJ1-2|TRBV29-1|-|-
TGCAGCGTTACAGGACCTCGGGGCTACACCTTC
CSVTGPRGYTF
>TRBJ1-1|TRBV30|-|-
TGTGCCTGGAGCGCGGGGGGGACTGAAGCTTTCTTT
CAWSAGGTEAFF
>TRBJ2-2|TRBV20-1|-|few
TGCAGTGCTTCCCCGGGCGGGGAGCTGTTTTTT
CSASPGGELFF
>TRBJ2-7|TRBV7-2|-|-
TGTGCCAGCAGCCCGCCTGGCTACGAGCAGTACTTC
CASSPPGYEQYF
>TRBJ1-1|TRBV20-1|-|few
TGCAGTGCCAGGCAGGACACTGAAGCTTTCTTT
CSARQDTEAFF
>TRBJ2-3|TRBV7-2|-|few
TGTGCCAGCAGGGGGCTAATAGATACGCAGTATTTT
CASRGLIDTQYF
>TRBJ1-1|TRBV7-2|TRBD1|once
TGTGCCAGCAGCTCCCACAGGGGCCTGGCTTTCTTT
CASSSHRGLAFF
>TRBJ2-3|TRBV27|TRBD1|few
TGTGCCAGCAACCCGGGACAGATCACAGATACGCAGTATTTT
CASNPGQITDTQYF
>TRBJ2-1|TRBV5-1|-|few
TGCGCCAGCAGCTTGGCCGCGACTAGCTACAATGAGCAGTTCTTC
CASSLAATSYNEQFF
>TRBJ2-7|TRBV6-5|-|-
TGTGCCAGCAGTTATTCTCCGGGTTCGTACGAGCAGTACTTC
CASSYSPGSYEQYF
>TRBJ2-1|TRBV4-3|-|few
TGCGCCAGCAGCCAAAAGCGTCCGGGGACCTCCTACAATGAGCAGTTCTTC
CASSQKRPGTSYNEQFF
>TRBJ2-1|TRBV29-1|-|few
TGCAGCGTTGATGCAGGGTGGTCCTACAATGAGCAGTTCTTC
CSVDAGWSYNEQFF
>TRBJ1-1|TRBV11-2|TRBD1|few
TGTGCCAGCAAGTGGACAGGTGAAGCTTTCTTT
CASKWTGEAFF
>TRBJ2-1|TRBV30|TRBD2|few
TGTGCCTGGAATCTAGCGGGTAAGGGGGAGCAGTTCTTC
CAWNLAGKGEQFF
>TRBJ2-6|TRBV28|-|few
TGTGCCAGCAGTTCTGGTTATCACTCTGGGGCCAACGTCCTGACTTTC
CASSSGYHSGANVLTF
>TRBJ2-1|TRBV4-2|-|few
TGTGCCAGCAGCCAAGATAGAGACAGCAATGAGCAGTTCTTC
CASSQDRDSNEQFF
>TRBJ2-3|TRBV6-6|TRBD2|-
TGTGCCAGCAGGCTAGCGGGAGGGAGGGATACGCAGTATTTT
CASRLAGGRDTQYF